Sequencing of this T cell receptor beta chain was carried out in a study of T cell responses to AZD1222 COVID-19 vaccine (dated by TCRdb to the early 2020s). Regarding the study in general: AZD1222 recipients given second doses at about 4 weeks or at about 12 weeks were pooled, since spike-specific TCR depth and breadth were not found to differ between the two schedules. TCR sequencing was performed for 233 trial participants, of whom around 200 were given two doses of AZD1222 and 26 were given two doses of MenACWY control vaccine. Trial participants were enrolled by age into 18-55, 56-69 and 70-plus year subgroups, with roughly 160, 29 and 62 TCR-sequenced participants respectively. Paper-wide results and their limitations: Spike-specific TCR breadth and depth rose significantly after two AZD1222 doses compared with day 0 and with MenACWY recipients. Nearly half of unique spike-specific TCRs reportedly recognized epitopes outside regions mutated in the B.1.351 and B.1.1.7 variants. The whole spike protein was spanned by vaccine-associated CD4 TCRs, and dominant responses were seen in regions 160-218 and 743-854. Because no day 14 peak-response samples were available, the repertoires could be characterized only after the peak T cell response. In the small 56-69-year group, the increase in depth fell short of significance, most likely because of low power. Most participants were white British and females outnumbered males, and the authors suggested that clonal diversity may have been underestimated. Conclusions about previously exposed vaccinees are limited, since just 6 or 7 AZD1222 recipients were seropositive for SARS-CoV-2 at baseline.

The germline V gene provides CDR1 MDHEN and CDR2 SYDVKM. Spanning cysteine to phenylalanine, the CDR3 consists of 16 amino acids. The only DNA kept is the CDR3, 48 bases in frame from the first base. Germline trimming amounts to 5 bases on V and 3 bases on J, with 3 as the count of junction bases outside the gene matches. This specimen's time point label, interpreted: baseline before first vaccination. The vaccinee samples were drawn from two UK trials, COV001 and COV002, one of which was a single-blind randomized controlled phase 2/3 trial testing AZD1222 (ChAdOx1 nCoV-19) in healthy adults. Trial participant PBMC samples were collected at day 0 and day 28 after the second dose for TCRbeta chain sequencing. As for this clone: There is no known antigen for this receptor. No base qualities exist here, and no much larger clone lies one base off it.

The CDR3 regions of human TCRbeta chains were subjected to immunosequencing. The study's own analysis went as follows. TCRs in the repertoires were matched against a reference library of SARS-CoV-2-specific TCRs that had been generated with the MIRA antigen-specificity platform. Breadth was defined as the fraction of unique TCRs that were SARS-CoV-2-associated, and depth was defined as the fraction of total T cells that were SARS-CoV-2-associated. Using the MIRA data, every spike-specific TCR was mapped to the spike region that the TCR reacted to and assigned to either a CD4 or a CD8 class. Log10-transformed breadth and depth values were compared by one-way ANOVA with Sidak's multiple comparisons tests. TCRdb limited this immuneACCESS table to in-frame rearrangements with V and J called. A share of clones is missing; checked studies link under half to unresolved V genes, and the rest is unexplained. V and J calls plus clone size are reproduced from that table; the DNA served to infer D and trimming. A total of 150,000 to 200,000 clones appear in this sample, 94% of them only once. The biggest ten clones account for roughly a tenth of the sample.

Sequenced material: peripheral blood, taken on day 0 of AZD1222 vaccination. The chain is encoded by TRBV28 joined to TRBJ2-5; 16 bases in between match TRBD2. The clonotype was recovered from an adult in good health. The CDR3 region reads CASSPGLAGGEETQYF. DNA sequence: TGTGCCAGCAGTCCGGGACTAGCGGGAGGGGAAGAGACCCAGTACTTC.